This TCR beta chain was retrieved from a study of kidney transplant recipient with SARS-CoV-2 infection. TCRdb analysed the reads with MiXCR anew, one entry per CDR3 protein. The sample has about 240,000 distinct CDR3 sequences, around 28% seen once. The sequence was obtained from a male patient aged 30 to 40 who had COVID-19 and was a kidney transplant recipient. Some T cells here may be from the graft donor. The sequenced sample was a blood sample, obtained at baseline and between days 110 and 120 from a kidney transplant recipient.

The chain's CDR3 is CASSQKGQGRQPQHF. The CDR3 DNA reads as TGTGCCAGCAGCCAGAAGGGACAGGGGAGGCAGCCCCAGCATTTT. The chain joins TRBV28 to TRBJ1-5; 10 bases fit TRBD1. CDR1 is MDHEN and CDR2 is SYDVKM in the germline V gene. Unmatched junction bases numbered 9, after V lost 6 bases and J lost 7 bases. The CDR3 consists of 15 residues.